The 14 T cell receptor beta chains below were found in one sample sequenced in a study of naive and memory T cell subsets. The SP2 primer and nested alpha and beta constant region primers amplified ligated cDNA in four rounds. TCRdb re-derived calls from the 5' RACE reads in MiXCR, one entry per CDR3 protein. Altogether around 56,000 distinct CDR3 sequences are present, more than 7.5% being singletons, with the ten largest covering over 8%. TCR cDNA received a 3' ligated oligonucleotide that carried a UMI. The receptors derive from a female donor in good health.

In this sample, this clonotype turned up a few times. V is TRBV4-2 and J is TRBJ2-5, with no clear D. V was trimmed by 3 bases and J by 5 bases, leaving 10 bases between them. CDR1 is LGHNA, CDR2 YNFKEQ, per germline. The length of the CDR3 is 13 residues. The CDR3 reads CASSQATRETQYF. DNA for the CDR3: TGTGCCAGCAGCCAGGCTACTCGGGAGACCCAGTACTTC.

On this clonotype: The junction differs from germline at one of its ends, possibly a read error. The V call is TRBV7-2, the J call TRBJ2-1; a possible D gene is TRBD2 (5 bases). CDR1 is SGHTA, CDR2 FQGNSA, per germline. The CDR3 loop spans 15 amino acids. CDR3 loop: CASNLARRFLDEQFF. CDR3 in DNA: TGTGCCAGCAACTTAGCGCGTAGATTCCTGGATGAGCAGTTCTTC.

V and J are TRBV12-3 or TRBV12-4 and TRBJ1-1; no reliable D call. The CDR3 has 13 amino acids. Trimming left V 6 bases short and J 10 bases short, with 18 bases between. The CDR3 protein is CASRSGPFERAFF. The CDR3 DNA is TGTGCCAGCAGGTCCGGACCCTTCGAGCGAGCTTTCTTT.

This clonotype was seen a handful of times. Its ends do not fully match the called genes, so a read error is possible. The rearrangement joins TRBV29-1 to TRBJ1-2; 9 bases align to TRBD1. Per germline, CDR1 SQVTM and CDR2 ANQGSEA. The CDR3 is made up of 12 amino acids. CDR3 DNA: TGCAGCGCCCGGACAGGGGTCGATGGCGACACCTTC. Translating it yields CSARTGVDGDTF.

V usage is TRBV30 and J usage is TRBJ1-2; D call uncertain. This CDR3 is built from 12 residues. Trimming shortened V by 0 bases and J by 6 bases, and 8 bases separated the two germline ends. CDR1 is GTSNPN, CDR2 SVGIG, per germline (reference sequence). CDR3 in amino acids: CAWSVSYNGYTF. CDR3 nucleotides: TGTGCCTGGAGTGTATCTTACAATGGCTACACCTTC. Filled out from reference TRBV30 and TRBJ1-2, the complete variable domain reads SQTIHQWPATLVQPVGSPLSLECTVEGTSNPNLYWYRQAAGRGLQLLFYSVGIGQISSEVPQNLSASRPQDRQFILSSKKLLLSDSGFYLCAWSVSYNGYTFGSGTRLTVV.

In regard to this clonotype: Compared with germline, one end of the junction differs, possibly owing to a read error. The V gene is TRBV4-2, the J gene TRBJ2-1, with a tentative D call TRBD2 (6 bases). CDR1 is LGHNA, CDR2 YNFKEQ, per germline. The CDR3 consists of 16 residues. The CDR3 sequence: CASSQSLAETYNEHFF. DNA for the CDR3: TGTGCCAGCAGCCAATCCTTAGCGGAAACCTACAATGAGCATTTCTTC.

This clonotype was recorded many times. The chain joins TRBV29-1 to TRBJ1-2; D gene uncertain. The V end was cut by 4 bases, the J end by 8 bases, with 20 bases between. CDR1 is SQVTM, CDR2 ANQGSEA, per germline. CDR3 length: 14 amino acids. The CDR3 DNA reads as TGCAGCGTTGCCCCCCGACGGCCGAGCTGGGGCTACACCTTC. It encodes CSVAPRRPSWGYTF.

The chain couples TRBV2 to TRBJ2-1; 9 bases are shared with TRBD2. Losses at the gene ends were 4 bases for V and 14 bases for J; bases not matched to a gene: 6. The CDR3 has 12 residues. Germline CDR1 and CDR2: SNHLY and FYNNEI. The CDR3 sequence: CASSGGGAFKFF. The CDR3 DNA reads TGTGCCAGCAGTGGCGGGGGGGCCTTTAAGTTCTTC.

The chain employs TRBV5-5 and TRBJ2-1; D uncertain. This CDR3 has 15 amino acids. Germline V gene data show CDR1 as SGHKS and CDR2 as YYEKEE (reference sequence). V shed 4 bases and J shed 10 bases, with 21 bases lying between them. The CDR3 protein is CASSPLSFAGNEQFF. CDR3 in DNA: TGTGCCAGCAGCCCATTATCATTTGCCGGCAACGAGCAGTTCTTC. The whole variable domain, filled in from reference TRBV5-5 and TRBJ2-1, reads DAGVTQSPTHLIKTRGQQVTLRCSPISGHKSVSWYQQVLGQGPQFIFQYYEKEERGRGNFPDRFSARQFPNYSSELNVNALLLGDSALYLCASSPLSFAGNEQFFGPGTRLTVL.

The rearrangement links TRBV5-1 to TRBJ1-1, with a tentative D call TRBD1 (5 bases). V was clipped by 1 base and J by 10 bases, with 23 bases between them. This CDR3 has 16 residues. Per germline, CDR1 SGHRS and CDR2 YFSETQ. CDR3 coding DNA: TGCGCCAGCAGCTTGCCCCCGGGAGGTGGGGGTCGTGCAGCTTTCTTT. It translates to CASSLPPGGGGRAAFF.

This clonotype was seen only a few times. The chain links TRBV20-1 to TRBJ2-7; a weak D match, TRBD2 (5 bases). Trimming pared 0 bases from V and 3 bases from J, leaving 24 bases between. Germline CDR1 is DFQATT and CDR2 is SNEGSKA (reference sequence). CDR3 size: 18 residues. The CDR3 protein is CSARDLRDLELRGYEQYF. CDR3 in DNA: TGCAGTGCTAGAGATCTACGCGACCTCGAACTACGGGGCTACGAGCAGTACTTC.

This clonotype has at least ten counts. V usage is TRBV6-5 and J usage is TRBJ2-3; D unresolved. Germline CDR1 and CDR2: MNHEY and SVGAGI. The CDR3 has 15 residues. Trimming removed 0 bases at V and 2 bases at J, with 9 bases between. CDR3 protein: CASSYSMPDTDTQYF. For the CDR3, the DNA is TGTGCCAGCAGTTACTCGATGCCAGACACAGATACGCAGTATTTT.

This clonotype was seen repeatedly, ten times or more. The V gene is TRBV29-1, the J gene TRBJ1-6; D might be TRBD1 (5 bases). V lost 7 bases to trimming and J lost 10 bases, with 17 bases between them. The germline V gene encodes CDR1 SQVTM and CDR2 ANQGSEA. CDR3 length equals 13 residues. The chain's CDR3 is CSARAGLNSPLHF. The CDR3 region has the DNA TGCAGCGCTCGGGCAGGGTTGAACTCACCCCTCCACTTT.

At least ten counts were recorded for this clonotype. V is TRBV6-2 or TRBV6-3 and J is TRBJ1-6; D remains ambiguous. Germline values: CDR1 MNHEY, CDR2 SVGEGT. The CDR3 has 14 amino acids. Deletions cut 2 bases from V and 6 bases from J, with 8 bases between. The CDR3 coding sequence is TGTGCCAGCAGTTACGTGGACTCTAATTCACCCCTCCACTTT. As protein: CASSYVDSNSPLHF.